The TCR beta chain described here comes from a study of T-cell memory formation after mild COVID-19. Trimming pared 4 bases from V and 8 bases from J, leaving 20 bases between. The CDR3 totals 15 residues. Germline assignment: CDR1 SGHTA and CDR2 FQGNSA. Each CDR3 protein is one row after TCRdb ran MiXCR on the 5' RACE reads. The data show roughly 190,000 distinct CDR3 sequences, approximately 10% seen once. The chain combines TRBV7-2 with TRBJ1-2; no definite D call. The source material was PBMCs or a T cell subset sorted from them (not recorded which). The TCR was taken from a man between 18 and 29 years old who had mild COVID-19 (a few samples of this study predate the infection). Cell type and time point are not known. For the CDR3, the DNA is TGTGCCAGCAGCTCCGGAGCGGGATCCTACGGGGGCTACACCTTC. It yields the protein CASSSGAGSYGGYTF.